The 26 T cell receptor beta chains in this list originate from one sample, sequenced in a study of blood T cell repertoires in COVID-19. Clones were read by immunoSEQ multiplex PCR, and TCRdb kept only the in-frame ones, dropping some. The sample has a few hundred thousand clones, about 84% seen once. The sample taken for sequencing was peripheral blood. The receptors were gathered from a man older than 75 with acute or convalescent COVID-19.

The chain employs TRBV11-2 and TRBJ1-3; a possible D gene is TRBD1 (5 bases). Germline V gene lookup returns CDR1 SGHAT and CDR2 FQNNGV. The CDR3 covers 14 residues. Trimming left V 4 bases short and J 7 bases short, with 14 bases between. CDR3 loop: CASSSQVLRNTIYF. The DNA for the CDR3 is TGTGCCAGCAGCTCACAGGTTCTGAGGAACACCATATATTTT.

The chain couples TRBV4-1 to TRBJ1-3; D not resolved. The V end lost 4 bases, the J end lost 2 bases, and 15 bases lay between the germline ends. The CDR3 spans 16 residues. Germline V CDR1 and CDR2: MGHRA, YSYEKL. The CDR3 nucleotides are TGCGCCAGCAGCCTTCTTAGTACGGGAACTGGAAACACCATATATTTT. As protein: CASSLLSTGTGNTIYF.

J is TRBJ2-7 and V is TRBV3-1 (or the pseudogene TRBV3-2), with TRBD1 matching 7 bases. V gave up 4 bases and J gave up 3 bases; unmatched junction bases: 3. The CDR3 consists of 13 residues. The germline V gene encodes CDR1 LGHDT and CDR2 YNNKEL (reference sequence). CDR3 nucleotide sequence: TGTGCCAGCAGCCGGGACAGTTTCTACGAGCAGTACTTC. It encodes CASSRDSFYEQYF.

The rearrangement joins TRBV2 to TRBJ1-5; 7 nucleotides match TRBD1. V shed 3 bases and J 2 bases; nucleotides not matched to a gene: 10. Per germline, CDR1 SNHLY and CDR2 FYNNEI. The CDR3 extends over 17 amino acids. The CDR3 sequence is CASSDMTGLMGNQPQHF. The CDR3 bases are TGTGCCAGCAGTGATATGACAGGGCTTATGGGCAATCAGCCCCAGCATTTT. The variable domain in full, with the rest retrieved from reference TRBV2 and TRBJ1-5, is EPEVTQTPSHQVTQMGQEVILRCVPISNHLYFYWYRQILGQKVEFLVSFYNNEISEKSEIFDDQFSVERPDGSNFTLKIRSTKLEDSAMYFCASSDMTGLMGNQPQHFGDGTRLSIL.

This sequence joins TRBV4-3 and TRBJ2-1; 7 nucleotides agree with TRBD1. This CDR3 comprises 18 residues. Looked up from germline, CDR1 is LGHNA and CDR2 is YSLEER. The junction had 17 bases not matched to a gene; V was cut back by 1 base and J by 8 bases. Here the CDR3 reads CASSQAPAGGSVVDEQFF. For the CDR3, the DNA is TGCGCCAGCAGCCAAGCTCCGGCAGGGGGTTCGGTTGTCGATGAGCAGTTCTTC.

This chain connects TRBV19 to TRBJ1-1; a possible D gene is TRBD1 (6 bases). From germline, CDR1 is LNHDA and CDR2 SQIVND (reference sequence). Trimming stripped 5 bases from V and 4 bases from J, with 8 bases between. The CDR3 runs to 12 residues. CDR3 coding DNA: TGTGCCAGTAGTCAGGGGACCACTGAAGCTTTCTTT. Translating it yields CASSQGTTEAFF.

This clone was recorded only once. This chain connects TRBV9 to TRBJ2-2; TRBD2 matches 7 bases. V lost 0 bases, J lost 5 bases, and 7 bases stayed unmatched. CDR3 length: 16 amino acids. Germline V gene sequence: CDR1 SGDLS, CDR2 YYNGEE. The chain's CDR3 is CASSVVASGGTGELFF. The CDR3 DNA sequence: TGTGCCAGCAGCGTAGTGGCTAGCGGAGGGACCGGGGAGCTGTTTTTT.

V usage is TRBV21-1 and J usage is TRBJ1-6; TRBD1 was called by the table and not checked on the DNA. TRBV21-1 is labeled a pseudogene. The CDR3 is made up of 17 amino acids. The DNA for the CDR3 is TGTGCCAGCAGCAAAGTGGCGGGACAGGGAATTAATTCACCCCTCCACTTT. Residues: CASSKVAGQGINSPLHF.

The genes are TRBV6-5 and TRBJ1-1; TRBD1 matches at 7 bases. The CDR3 contains 15 residues. Unmatched junction bases numbered 8, after V lost 6 bases and J lost 1 base. Per the germline V gene, CDR1 is MNHEY and CDR2 is SVGAGI. CDR3 residues: CASRVTGAGNTEAFF. CDR3 coding DNA: TGTGCCAGCAGGGTAACAGGGGCAGGGAACACTGAAGCTTTCTTT.

The chain carries TRBV12-3 or TRBV12-4 and TRBJ1-2; TRBD1 matches at 7 bases. V was pared by 10 bases and J by 5 bases, with 4 bases of the junction left unmatched. The CDR3 length is 11 residues. CDR3 nucleotides: TGTGCCACCGGGACAGCTTATGGCTACACCTTC. Its protein is CATGTAYGYTF.

The chain joins TRBV28 to TRBJ1-2; TRBD1 might be the D (6 bases). The CDR3 is made up of 14 amino acids. V dropped 3 bases and J dropped 6 bases, with 14 bases sitting between them. The germline gives CDR1 MDHEN, CDR2 SYDVKM. This CDR3 is CASSFRTALDGYTF. CDR3 in DNA: TGTGCCAGCAGTTTTAGGACAGCCCTGGATGGCTACACCTTC.

V is TRBV28 and J is TRBJ1-5; weak D call: TRBD1 (6 bases). Trimming took off 3 bases at V and 7 bases at J, with 13 bases between the two ends. CDR1 and CDR2 (germline): MDHEN, SYDVKM. CDR3 length: 14 amino acids. CDR3 residues: CASSFLQGPQPQHF. Written as DNA, the CDR3 is TGTGCCAGCAGTTTCCTACAGGGACCCCAGCCCCAGCATTTT.

Of note for this clone: An end of the junction differs from the germline gene, which may be a read error. The chain joins TRBV28 to TRBJ2-3; 11 bases map to TRBD2. This CDR3 spans 16 amino acids. Germline CDR1 and CDR2: MDHEN and SYDVKM. The CDR3 region has the DNA TGTGCCAGCAGTTCTCCTAGCGGGAGGCGCACGGATACGCAGTATTTT. As protein: CASSSPSGRRTDTQYF.

The rearrangement uses TRBV6-5 and TRBJ2-3; D uncertain. V shed 5 bases and J shed 5 bases, with 8 bases lying between them. The CDR3 length is 12 residues. Per germline, CDR1 MNHEY and CDR2 SVGAGI. CDR3 region: CASSPRVDTQYF. The CDR3 coding sequence is TGTGCCAGCAGTCCCCGAGTAGATACGCAGTATTTT.

This sequence joins TRBV9 and TRBJ1-1, with D unresolved. From germline, CDR1 is SGDLS and CDR2 YYNGEE. This CDR3 is built from 16 residues. V was pared by 1 base and J by 0 bases, with 13 bases between. CDR3 amino acids: CASSVSNGGVNTEAFF. The CDR3 DNA sequence: TGTGCCAGCAGCGTAAGTAACGGCGGGGTGAACACTGAAGCTTTCTTT.

This clone came up a few times. The rearrangement uses TRBV5-1 and TRBJ1-3; 7 bases align to TRBD1. Germline values: CDR1 SGHRS, CDR2 YFSETQ. The V segment lost 2 bases and the J segment 0 bases; nucleotides outside the gene matches: 5. This CDR3 has 16 amino acids. CDR3 nucleotides: TGCGCCAGCAGCTTACAGGGGCTCCACTCTGGAAACACCATATATTTT. This encodes CASSLQGLHSGNTIYF.

This clone was counted at least ten times. The genes are TRBV27 and TRBJ1-2, with TRBD1 identical over 11 bases. The CDR3 has 19 amino acids. The germline CDR1 and CDR2 sequences are MNHEY and SMNVEV (reference sequence). With V trimmed by 5 bases and J by 6 bases, 20 bases remained unmatched. The CDR3 protein is CASSPRIGQGAVRSNGYTF. CDR3 nucleotide sequence: TGTGCCAGCAGTCCCCGGATTGGACAGGGGGCGGTCCGGTCGAATGGCTACACCTTC.

The chain recombines TRBV5-6 with TRBJ1-1; no clear D. CDR3 size: 15 residues. The germline V gene has CDR1 SGHDT and CDR2 YYEEEE. The germline V and J ends were trimmed by 0 bases and 0 bases, with 9 bases remaining between them. This chain's CDR3 is CASSLGHTLNTEAFF. For the CDR3, the DNA is TGTGCCAGCAGCTTGGGACATACATTGAACACTGAAGCTTTCTTT.

The J gene is TRBJ2-2, the V gene TRBV28; weak D call: TRBD2 (6 bases). With 5 bases removed from V and 4 bases from J, the gap between germline ends came to 11 bases. The CDR3 length is 14 residues. The germline V gene encodes CDR1 MDHEN and CDR2 SYDVKM. CDR3 sequence (DNA): TGTGCCAGCAGTACCGGGACTTTCACCGGGGAGCTGTTTTTT. Translation gives CASSTGTFTGELFF.

This clone was detected only once. The J gene is TRBJ2-1, the V gene TRBV10-2; TRBD1 aligns across 9 bases. The trim removed 6 bases at V and 8 bases at J, leaving 8 bases unmatched. The CDR3 has 14 amino acids. CDR1 is WSHSY, CDR2 SAAADI, per germline. The CDR3 sequence: CASRRWTGEYEQFF. DNA for the CDR3: TGCGCCAGCAGACGATGGACAGGGGAATATGAGCAGTTCTTC.

This clone appeared once. This chain connects TRBV19 to TRBJ2-1; 7 bases fit TRBD1. The CDR3 has 15 residues. Trimming cost V 2 bases and J 7 bases; bases outside gene matches: 8. CDR1 and CDR2 from the germline V gene are LNHDA and SQIVND (reference sequence). The CDR3 bases are TGTGCCAGTAGTATAAACAGGGGCCGGCCAAATGAGCAGTTCTTC. Protein product: CASSINRGRPNEQFF.

This chain's CDR3 is CASSLGLAGTDTQYF. CDR3 bases: TGTGCCAGCAGCTTAGGTCTAGCGGGTACAGATACGCAGTATTTT. The rearrangement uses TRBV7-9 and TRBJ2-3; 8 bases line up with TRBD2. CDR1 is SEHNR and CDR2 is FQNEAQ in the germline V gene (reference sequence). The CDR3 sequence is 15 residues long. Losses at the gene ends were 1 base for V and 3 bases for J; bases not matched to a gene: 3. Full variable domain (outside the CDR3, taken from reference TRBV7-9 and TRBJ2-3): DTGVSQNPRHKITKRGQNVTFRCDPISEHNRLYWYRQTLGQGPEFLTYFQNEAQLEKSRLLSDRFSAERPKGSFSTLEIQRTEQGDSAMYLCASSLGLAGTDTQYFGPGTRLTVL.

The chain has TRBV7-2 and TRBJ2-7, with 9 bases lining up with TRBD2. The CDR3 is made up of 16 amino acids. With V trimmed by 1 base and J by 4 bases, 8 bases remained unmatched. Germline V gives CDR1 SGHTA, CDR2 FQGNSA. In DNA, the CDR3 is TGTGCCAGCAGCTTAGAGGGCGGGAGGGCATTATACGAGCAGTACTTC. Encoded protein: CASSLEGGRALYEQYF.

The gene calls are TRBV18 and TRBJ2-7, with 8 bases fitting TRBD2. The CDR3 consists of 16 residues. The V gene end was trimmed by 0 bases and the J gene end by 0 bases; junction bases not matched to a gene: 4. Germline V CDR1 and CDR2: KGHSH, LQKENI. The CDR3 DNA reads as TGTGCCAGCTCACCACCGCGGGGGGAGAGCTCCTACGAGCAGTACTTC. Its translation is CASSPPRGESSYEQYF.

The V call is TRBV19, the J call TRBJ2-3; TRBD2 agrees at 7 bases. From germline, CDR1 is LNHDA and CDR2 SQIVND (reference sequence). There are 14 residues in the CDR3. V was clipped by 3 bases and J by 6 bases; unmatched bases: 6. The CDR3 region has the DNA TGTGCCAGTAGTATGAGCCTAGCGGCGGATACGCAGTATTTT. Translated: CASSMSLAADTQYF. The whole variable domain, remainder taken from reference TRBV19 and TRBJ2-3, is DGGITQSPKYLFRKEGQNVTLSCEQNLNHDAMYWYRQDPGQGLRLIYYSQIVNDFQKGDIAEGYSVSREKKESFPLTVTSAQKNPTAFYLCASSMSLAADTQYFGPGTRLTVL.

The rearrangement uses TRBV6-5 and TRBJ1-1, with D perhaps matching TRBD1 (6 bases). Germline assignment: CDR1 MNHEY and CDR2 SVGAGI. CDR3 length: 15 residues. V dropped 7 bases and J dropped 5 bases, with 20 bases sitting between them. CDR3: CASNNLGGASTEAFF. As DNA, the CDR3 is TGTGCCAGCAACAACTTGGGGGGGGCAAGTACTGAAGCTTTCTTT.